These T cell receptor beta chains were read from a single sample in a study of blood T cell repertoires in COVID-19. Clones were read by immunoSEQ multiplex PCR, and TCRdb kept only the in-frame ones, dropping some. The sample lists 450,000 to 600,000 clones, around 87% occurring once. Input material: PBMCs or T cells enriched from blood (not recorded which). These receptor sequences come from a woman under 30 who had recovered from COVID-19. Each CDR3 is given with its conserved first and last residue. Fields, in order: D gene, V gene, CDR3 length, J gene, clone size, CDR3 protein, CDR3 DNA. The D gene is left open where the match is weak. Expanded clones are given a class, and other clones once, few, many or no size at all.

d_call: -; v_call: TRBV30; cdr3_length: 14; j_call: TRBJ2-7; clone_size: few; cdr3_aa: CAWSGSPTSDEQYF; cdr3_nt: TGTGCCTGGAGTGGTTCACCCACCAGCGACGAGCAGTACTTC
d_call: TRBD1; v_call: TRBV4-1; cdr3_length: 14; j_call: TRBJ2-3; clone_size: -; cdr3_aa: CASSQVGGMDTQYF; cdr3_nt: TGCGCCAGCAGCCAGGTAGGGGGCATGGATACGCAGTATTTT
d_call: -; v_call: TRBV5-1; cdr3_length: 14; j_call: TRBJ2-1; clone_size: -; cdr3_aa: CASSSGEDYNEQFF; cdr3_nt: TGCGCCAGCAGCTCCGGAGAGGATTACAATGAGCAGTTCTTC
d_call: TRBD1; v_call: TRBV7-2; cdr3_length: 16; j_call: TRBJ2-2; clone_size: -; cdr3_aa: CASSSPTGYLTGELFF; cdr3_nt: TGTGCCAGCAGCTCTCCGACAGGGTACCTGACCGGGGAGCTGTTTTTT
d_call: -; v_call: TRBV6-1; cdr3_length: 14; j_call: TRBJ2-3; clone_size: -; cdr3_aa: CASSEGPSTDTQYF; cdr3_nt: TGTGCCAGCAGTGAGGGCCCTAGCACAGATACGCAGTATTTT
d_call: -; v_call: TRBV12-3/TRBV12-4; cdr3_length: 12; j_call: TRBJ1-1; clone_size: -; cdr3_aa: CASIQRGLGAFF; cdr3_nt: TGTGCCAGCATCCAAAGGGGTTTGGGCGCTTTCTTT
d_call: -; v_call: TRBV19; cdr3_length: 11; j_call: TRBJ2-1; clone_size: -; cdr3_aa: CASSRGNEQFF; cdr3_nt: TGTGCCAGTAGTAGAGGCAATGAGCAGTTCTTC
d_call: TRBD2; v_call: TRBV7-2; cdr3_length: 17; j_call: TRBJ2-7; clone_size: -; cdr3_aa: CASSLEGPRGSYYEQYF; cdr3_nt: TGTGCCAGCAGCTTAGAGGGCCCGCGGGGGAGTTACTACGAGCAGTACTTC
d_call: -; v_call: TRBV5-6; cdr3_length: 14; j_call: TRBJ2-7; clone_size: -; cdr3_aa: CASSLVGHSYEQYF; cdr3_nt: TGTGCCAGCAGCTTGGTGGGACATTCCTACGAGCAGTACTTC
d_call: -; v_call: TRBV11-2; cdr3_length: 15; j_call: TRBJ1-4; clone_size: once; cdr3_aa: CASSLVAGVGEKLFF; cdr3_nt: TGTGCCAGCAGCTTAGTCGCCGGGGTGGGGGAAAAACTGTTTTTT
d_call: -; v_call: TRBV20-1; cdr3_length: 11; j_call: TRBJ1-1; clone_size: -; cdr3_aa: CSAKRATEAFF; cdr3_nt: TGCAGTGCTAAACGCGCCACTGAAGCTTTCTTT
d_call: -; v_call: TRBV7-9; cdr3_length: 15; j_call: TRBJ1-4; clone_size: -; cdr3_aa: CASSPSRGTNEKLFF; cdr3_nt: TGTGCCAGCAGCCCATCCAGGGGTACTAATGAAAAACTGTTTTTT
d_call: -; v_call: TRBV28; cdr3_length: 18; j_call: TRBJ2-7; clone_size: -; cdr3_aa: CASSLPRRLGAARVEQYF; cdr3_nt: TGTGCCAGCAGTTTACCTCGGAGGTTGGGGGCGGCTCGGGTCGAGCAGTACTTC
d_call: -; v_call: TRBV7-3; cdr3_length: 14; j_call: TRBJ2-2; clone_size: -; cdr3_aa: CASSPGEEAGELFF; cdr3_nt: TGTGCCAGCAGCCCCGGGGAGGAAGCCGGGGAGCTGTTTTTT
d_call: -; v_call: TRBV5-6; cdr3_length: 15; j_call: TRBJ1-1; clone_size: few; cdr3_aa: CASSFRTDLNTEAFF; cdr3_nt: TGTGCCAGCAGCTTTAGGACAGACTTGAACACTGAAGCTTTCTTT
d_call: -; v_call: TRBV7-9; cdr3_length: 14; j_call: TRBJ1-2; clone_size: few; cdr3_aa: CASSSAPTAYGYTF; cdr3_nt: TGTGCCAGCAGCTCAGCCCCGACAGCCTATGGCTACACCTTC
d_call: TRBD2; v_call: TRBV3-1/TRBV3-2; cdr3_length: 16; j_call: TRBJ2-7; clone_size: -; cdr3_aa: CASSQDLAGSSYEQYF; cdr3_nt: TGTGCCAGCAGCCAAGATCTAGCGGGTAGCTCCTACGAGCAGTACTTC
d_call: -; v_call: TRBV7-9; cdr3_length: 15; j_call: TRBJ1-4; clone_size: -; cdr3_aa: CASSPLGQGTEKLFF; cdr3_nt: TGTGCCAGCAGCCCGTTGGGGCAGGGGACTGAAAAACTGTTTTTT
d_call: -; v_call: TRBV9; cdr3_length: 15; j_call: TRBJ2-5; clone_size: -; cdr3_aa: CASSAHEGGWETQYF; cdr3_nt: TGTGCCAGCAGCGCTCACGAAGGGGGATGGGAGACCCAGTACTTC
d_call: -; v_call: TRBV19; cdr3_length: 16; j_call: TRBJ1-3; clone_size: -; cdr3_aa: CASTPLDISSGNTIYF; cdr3_nt: TGTGCCAGTACCCCTCTGGACATCAGCTCTGGAAACACCATATATTTT
d_call: TRBD2; v_call: TRBV27; cdr3_length: 16; j_call: TRBJ2-3; clone_size: -; cdr3_aa: CASSLVSSGGVDTQYF; cdr3_nt: TGTGCCAGCAGTTTAGTCTCTAGCGGGGGGGTAGATACGCAGTATTTT
d_call: TRBD1; v_call: TRBV27; cdr3_length: 19; j_call: TRBJ2-6; clone_size: -; cdr3_aa: CASQRSSGTGISGANVLTF; cdr3_nt: TGTGCCAGCCAACGCTCAAGCGGGACAGGGATCTCTGGGGCCAACGTCCTGACTTTC
d_call: TRBD1; v_call: TRBV2; cdr3_length: 15; j_call: TRBJ1-5; clone_size: few; cdr3_aa: CASGSGQGGLQPQHF; cdr3_nt: TGTGCCAGCGGCTCCGGACAGGGGGGGCTACAGCCCCAGCATTTT
d_call: -; v_call: TRBV2; cdr3_length: 16; j_call: TRBJ1-4; clone_size: once; cdr3_aa: CASRYRVISTNEKLFF; cdr3_nt: TGTGCCAGCAGATACAGGGTGATATCAACTAATGAAAAACTGTTTTTT
d_call: TRBD1; v_call: TRBV5-1; cdr3_length: 15; j_call: TRBJ2-2; clone_size: -; cdr3_aa: CASSSTGGLDGELFF; cdr3_nt: TGCGCCAGCAGCTCGACAGGGGGCCTGGACGGGGAGCTGTTTTTT
d_call: -; v_call: TRBV5-1; cdr3_length: 14; j_call: TRBJ2-7; clone_size: -; cdr3_aa: CASSLEAGFYEQYF; cdr3_nt: TGCGCCAGCAGCTTGGAGGCGGGTTTCTACGAGCAGTACTTC
d_call: -; v_call: TRBV28; cdr3_length: 13; j_call: TRBJ2-7; clone_size: -; cdr3_aa: CASRPPGNHEQYF; cdr3_nt: TGTGCCAGCCGCCCCCCAGGGAATCACGAGCAGTACTTC
d_call: TRBD1; v_call: TRBV2; cdr3_length: 14; j_call: TRBJ2-1; clone_size: -; cdr3_aa: CASSSTGDEDEQFF; cdr3_nt: TGTGCCAGCAGTTCTACAGGGGATGAGGATGAGCAGTTCTTC
d_call: -; v_call: TRBV4-1; cdr3_length: 15; j_call: TRBJ1-4; clone_size: -; cdr3_aa: CASSQVGGANEKLFF; cdr3_nt: TGCGCCAGCAGCCAAGTGGGGGGTGCTAATGAAAAACTGTTTTTT
d_call: -; v_call: TRBV19; cdr3_length: 15; j_call: TRBJ1-5; clone_size: once; cdr3_aa: CARMIMRFGNQPQHF; cdr3_nt: TGTGCCAGAATGATCATGAGGTTTGGCAATCAGCCCCAGCATTTT
d_call: -; v_call: TRBV20-1; cdr3_length: 11; j_call: TRBJ2-3; clone_size: -; cdr3_aa: CSATHSDTQYF; cdr3_nt: TGCAGTGCCACCCACTCGGATACGCAGTATTTT
d_call: TRBD1; v_call: TRBV2; cdr3_length: 15; j_call: TRBJ2-1; clone_size: -; cdr3_aa: CASSGGTGGRNEQFF; cdr3_nt: TGTGCCAGCAGTGGCGGGACAGGGGGCCGTAATGAGCAGTTCTTC
d_call: TRBD2; v_call: TRBV12-5; cdr3_length: 16; j_call: TRBJ2-2; clone_size: -; cdr3_aa: CASGIPGLGDTGELFF; cdr3_nt: TGTGCTAGTGGTATCCCGGGACTAGGGGACACCGGGGAGCTGTTTTTT
d_call: -; v_call: TRBV2; cdr3_length: 16; j_call: TRBJ2-3; clone_size: -; cdr3_aa: CASSDGTSFSTDTQYF; cdr3_nt: TGTGCCAGCAGTGATGGGACTTCATTTAGCACAGATACGCAGTATTTT
d_call: -; v_call: TRBV9; cdr3_length: 14; j_call: TRBJ2-2; clone_size: once; cdr3_aa: CASSVVVAAGELFF; cdr3_nt: TGTGCCAGCAGCGTAGTGGTAGCGGCCGGGGAGCTGTTTTTT
d_call: -; v_call: TRBV24-1; cdr3_length: 14; j_call: TRBJ1-2; clone_size: -; cdr3_aa: CATSPLTANYGYTF; cdr3_nt: TGTGCCACCAGTCCACTCACTGCTAACTATGGCTACACCTTC
d_call: -; v_call: TRBV2; cdr3_length: 14; j_call: TRBJ2-7; clone_size: -; cdr3_aa: CASSFRVESYEQYF; cdr3_nt: TGTGCCAGCAGTTTCAGGGTCGAGTCCTACGAGCAGTACTTC
d_call: -; v_call: TRBV5-4; cdr3_length: 13; j_call: TRBJ1-1; clone_size: -; cdr3_aa: CASSLISSTEAFF; cdr3_nt: TGTGCCAGCAGCTTAATTTCGAGCACTGAAGCTTTCTTT
d_call: -; v_call: TRBV4-1; cdr3_length: 16; j_call: TRBJ2-7; clone_size: -; cdr3_aa: CASSQGATGGAYEQYF; cdr3_nt: TGCGCCAGCAGCCAGGGTGCGACCGGCGGGGCCTACGAGCAGTACTTC
d_call: -; v_call: TRBV6-1; cdr3_length: 13; j_call: TRBJ2-3; clone_size: -; cdr3_aa: CASSEHPTDTQYF; cdr3_nt: TGTGCCAGCAGTGAACATCCCACAGATACGCAGTATTTT
d_call: -; v_call: TRBV29-1; cdr3_length: 16; j_call: TRBJ1-3; clone_size: -; cdr3_aa: CSVEAVYGGNGNTIYF; cdr3_nt: TGCAGCGTTGAAGCCGTGTATGGAGGGAACGGAAACACCATATATTTT
d_call: -; v_call: TRBV6-5; cdr3_length: 12; j_call: TRBJ2-1; clone_size: -; cdr3_aa: CASSYSRGEQFF; cdr3_nt: TGTGCCAGCAGTTACTCGAGAGGTGAGCAGTTCTTC
d_call: -; v_call: TRBV30; cdr3_length: 11; j_call: TRBJ1-1; clone_size: -; cdr3_aa: CAWGRETEAFF; cdr3_nt: TGTGCCTGGGGCCGAGAGACAGAAGCTTTCTTT
d_call: TRBD1; v_call: TRBV5-1; cdr3_length: 14; j_call: TRBJ2-1; clone_size: -; cdr3_aa: CASSFWDRDDEQFF; cdr3_nt: TGCGCCAGCAGCTTCTGGGACAGGGACGATGAGCAGTTCTTC